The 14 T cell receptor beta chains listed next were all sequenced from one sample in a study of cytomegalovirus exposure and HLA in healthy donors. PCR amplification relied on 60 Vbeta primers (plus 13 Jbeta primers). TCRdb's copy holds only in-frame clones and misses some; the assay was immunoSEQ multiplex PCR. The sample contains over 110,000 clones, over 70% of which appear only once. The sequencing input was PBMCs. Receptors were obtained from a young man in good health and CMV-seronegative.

CDR3: CASSSRDRGRWETQYF. The DNA for the CDR3 is TGTGCCAGCAGCTCCCGGGACAGGGGGCGCTGGGAGACCCAGTACTTC. This sequence joins TRBV5-6 and TRBJ2-5, with 12 nucleotides matching TRBD1. The CDR3 sequence is 16 residues long. The V gene end was trimmed by 3 bases and the J gene end by 5 bases; junction bases not matched to a gene: 8. CDR1 and CDR2 from the germline V gene are SGHDT and YYEEEE.

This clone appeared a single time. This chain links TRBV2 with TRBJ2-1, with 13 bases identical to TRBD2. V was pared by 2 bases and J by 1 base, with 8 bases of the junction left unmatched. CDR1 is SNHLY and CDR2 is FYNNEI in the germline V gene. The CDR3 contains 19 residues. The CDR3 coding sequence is TGTGCCAGCAGTGAACTCCGGACTAGCGGGGGAGGGTCCTACAATGAGCAGTTCTTC. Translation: CASSELRTSGGGSYNEQFF. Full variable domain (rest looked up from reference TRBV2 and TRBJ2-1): EPEVTQTPSHQVTQMGQEVILRCVPISNHLYFYWYRQILGQKVEFLVSFYNNEISEKSEIFDDQFSVERPDGSNFTLKIRSTKLEDSAMYFCASSELRTSGGGSYNEQFFGPGTRLTVL.

The CDR3 DNA follows: TGTGCCACCAGCGACCCCCGACAGGTATCCTATGGCTACACCTTC. This encodes CATSDPRQVSYGYTF. The chain links TRBV15 to TRBJ1-2; weak D call: TRBD1 (6 bases). The V gene's germline CDR1 is LNHNV and CDR2 YYDKDF (reference sequence). This CDR3 contains 15 residues. V shed 5 bases and J shed 4 bases, with 17 bases lying between them.

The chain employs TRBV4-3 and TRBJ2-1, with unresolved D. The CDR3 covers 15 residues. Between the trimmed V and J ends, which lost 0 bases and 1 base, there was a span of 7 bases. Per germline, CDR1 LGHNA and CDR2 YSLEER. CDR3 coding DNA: TGCGCCAGCAGCCAAGATCCGGTTTCCTACAATGAGCAGTTCTTC. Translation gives CASSQDPVSYNEQFF.

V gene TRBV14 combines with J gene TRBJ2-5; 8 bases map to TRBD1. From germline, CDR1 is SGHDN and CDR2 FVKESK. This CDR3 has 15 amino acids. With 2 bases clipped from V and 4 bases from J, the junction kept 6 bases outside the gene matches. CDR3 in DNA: TGTGCCAGCAGCCAACTACGGACAGGGAGAGAGACCCAGTACTTC. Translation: CASSQLRTGRETQYF. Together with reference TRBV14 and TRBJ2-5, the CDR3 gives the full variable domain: EAGVTQFPSHSVIEKGQTVTLRCDPISGHDNLYWYRRVMGKEIKFLLHFVKESKQDESGMPNNRFLAERTGGTYSTLKVQPAELEDSGVYFCASSQLRTGRETQYFGPGTRLLVL.

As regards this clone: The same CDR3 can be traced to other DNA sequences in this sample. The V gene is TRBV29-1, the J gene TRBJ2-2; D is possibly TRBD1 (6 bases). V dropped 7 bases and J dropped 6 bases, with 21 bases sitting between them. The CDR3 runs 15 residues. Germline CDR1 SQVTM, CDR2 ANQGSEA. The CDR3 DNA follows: TGCAGCGCCATCCCCGCCTCTGGGACATCCGGGGAGCTGTTTTTT. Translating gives CSAIPASGTSGELFF.

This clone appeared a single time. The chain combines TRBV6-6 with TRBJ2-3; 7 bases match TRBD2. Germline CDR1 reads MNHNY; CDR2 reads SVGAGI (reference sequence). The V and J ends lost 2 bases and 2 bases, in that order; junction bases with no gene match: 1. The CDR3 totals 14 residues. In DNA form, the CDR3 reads TGTGCCAGCAGTTACAGGGACTACACAGATACGCAGTATTTT. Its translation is CASSYRDYTDTQYF.

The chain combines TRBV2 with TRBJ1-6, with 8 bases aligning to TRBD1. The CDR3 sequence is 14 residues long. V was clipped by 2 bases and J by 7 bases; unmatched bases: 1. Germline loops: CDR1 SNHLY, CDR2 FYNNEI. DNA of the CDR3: TGTGCCAGCAGTGAAAGACAGGGGAATTCACCCCTCCACTTT. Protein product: CASSERQGNSPLHF.

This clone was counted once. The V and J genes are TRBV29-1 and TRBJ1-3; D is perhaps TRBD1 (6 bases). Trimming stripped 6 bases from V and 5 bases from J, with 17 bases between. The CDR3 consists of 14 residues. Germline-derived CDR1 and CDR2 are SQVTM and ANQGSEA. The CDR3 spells CSVETGDTRNTIYF. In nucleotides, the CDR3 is TGCAGCGTCGAAACCGGGGACACCAGAAACACCATATATTTT.

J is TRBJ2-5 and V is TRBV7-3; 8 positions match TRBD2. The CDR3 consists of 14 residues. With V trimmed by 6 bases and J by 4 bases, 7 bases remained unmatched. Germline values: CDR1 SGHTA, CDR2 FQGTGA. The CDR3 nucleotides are TGTGCCAGCAGTCCGGGGGGGCGCCTAGAGACCCAGTACTTC. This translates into CASSPGGRLETQYF.

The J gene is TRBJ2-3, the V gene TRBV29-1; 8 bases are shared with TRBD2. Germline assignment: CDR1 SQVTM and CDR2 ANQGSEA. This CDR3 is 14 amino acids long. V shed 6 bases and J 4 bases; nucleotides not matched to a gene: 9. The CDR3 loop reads CSVGAAGGADTQYF. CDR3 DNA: TGCAGCGTGGGGGCCGCGGGGGGCGCAGATACGCAGTATTTT.

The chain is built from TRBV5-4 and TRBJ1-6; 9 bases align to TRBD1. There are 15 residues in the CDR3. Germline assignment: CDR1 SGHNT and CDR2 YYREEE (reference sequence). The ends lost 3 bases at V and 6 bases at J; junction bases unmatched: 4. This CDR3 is CASSSGTGTNSPLHF. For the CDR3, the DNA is TGTGCCAGCAGCTCCGGGACAGGGACTAATTCACCCCTCCACTTT.

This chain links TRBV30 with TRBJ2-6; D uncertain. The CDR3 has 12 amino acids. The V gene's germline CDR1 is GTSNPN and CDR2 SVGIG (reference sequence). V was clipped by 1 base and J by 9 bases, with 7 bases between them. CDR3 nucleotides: TGTGCCTGGAGTGCACTTGACAACGTCCTGACTTTC. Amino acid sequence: CAWSALDNVLTF.

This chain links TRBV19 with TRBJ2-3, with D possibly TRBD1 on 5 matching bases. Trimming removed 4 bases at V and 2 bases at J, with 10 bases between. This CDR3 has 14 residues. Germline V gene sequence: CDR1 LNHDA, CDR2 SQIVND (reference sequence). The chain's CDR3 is CASSTRTPTDTQYF. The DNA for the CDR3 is TGTGCCAGTAGTACCCGGACACCCACAGATACGCAGTATTTT.